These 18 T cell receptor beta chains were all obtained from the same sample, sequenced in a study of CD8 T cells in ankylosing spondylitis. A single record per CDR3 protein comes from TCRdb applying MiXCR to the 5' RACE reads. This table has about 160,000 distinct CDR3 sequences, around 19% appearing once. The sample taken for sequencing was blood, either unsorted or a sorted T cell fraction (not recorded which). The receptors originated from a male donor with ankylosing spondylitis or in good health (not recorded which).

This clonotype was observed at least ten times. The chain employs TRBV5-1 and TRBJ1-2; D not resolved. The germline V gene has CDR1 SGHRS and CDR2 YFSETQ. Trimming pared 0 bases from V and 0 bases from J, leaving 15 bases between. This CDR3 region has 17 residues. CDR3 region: CASSLGARPLSNYGYTF. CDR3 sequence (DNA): TGCGCCAGCAGCTTGGGGGCAAGGCCTCTTTCTAACTATGGCTACACCTTC.

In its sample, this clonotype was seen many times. The CDR3 bases are TGCATCATCGGACAGGGGAATGAAAAACTGTTTTTT. It codes for CIIGQGNEKLFF. V is TRBV20-1 and J is TRBJ1-4, with 9 bases that match TRBD1. The germline CDR1 and CDR2 sequences are DFQATT and SNEGSKA (reference sequence). The CDR3 length is 12 residues.

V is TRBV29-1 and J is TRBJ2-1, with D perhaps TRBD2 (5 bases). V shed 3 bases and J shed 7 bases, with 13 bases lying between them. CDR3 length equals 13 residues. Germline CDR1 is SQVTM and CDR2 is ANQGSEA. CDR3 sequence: CSVEGLAENEQFF. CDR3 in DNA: TGCAGCGTTGAGGGCCTAGCTGAAAATGAGCAGTTCTTC.

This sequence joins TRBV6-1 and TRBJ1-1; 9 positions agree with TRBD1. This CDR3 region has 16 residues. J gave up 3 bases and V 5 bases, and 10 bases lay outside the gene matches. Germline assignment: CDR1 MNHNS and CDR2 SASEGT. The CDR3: CASSNTGGGTDTEAFF. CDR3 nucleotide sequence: TGTGCCAGCAGTAATACAGGGGGCGGGACGGACACTGAAGCTTTCTTT.

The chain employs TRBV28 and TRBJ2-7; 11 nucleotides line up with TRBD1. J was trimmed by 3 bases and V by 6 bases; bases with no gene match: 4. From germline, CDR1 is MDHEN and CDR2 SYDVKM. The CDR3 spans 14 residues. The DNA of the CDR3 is TGTGCCAGCAGAGGGACAGGGGGAGGCTACGAGCAGTACTTC. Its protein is CASRGTGGGYEQYF.

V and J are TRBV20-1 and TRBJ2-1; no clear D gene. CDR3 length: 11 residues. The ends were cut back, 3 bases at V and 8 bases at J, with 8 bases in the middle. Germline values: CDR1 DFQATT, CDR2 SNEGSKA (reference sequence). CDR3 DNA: TGCAGTGCTAGTCAGCCGGATGAGCAGTTCTTC. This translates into CSASQPDEQFF.

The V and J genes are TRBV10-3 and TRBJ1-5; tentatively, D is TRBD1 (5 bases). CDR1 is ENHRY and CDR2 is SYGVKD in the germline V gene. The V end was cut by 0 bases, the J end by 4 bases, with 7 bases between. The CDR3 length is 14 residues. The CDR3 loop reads CAISESWGNQPQHF. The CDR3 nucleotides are TGTGCCATCAGTGAGTCGTGGGGGAATCAGCCCCAGCATTTT.

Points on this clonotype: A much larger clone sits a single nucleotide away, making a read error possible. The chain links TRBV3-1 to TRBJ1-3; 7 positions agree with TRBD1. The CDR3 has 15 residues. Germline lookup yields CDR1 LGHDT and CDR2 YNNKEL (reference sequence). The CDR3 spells CVSSQDPGQRNTIYF. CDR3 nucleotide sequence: TGTGTCAGCAGCCAAGATCCGGGACAGAGAAACACCATATATTTT. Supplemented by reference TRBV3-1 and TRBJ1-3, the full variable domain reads DTAVSQTPKYLVTQMGNDKSIKCEQNLGHDTMYWYKQDSKKFLKIMFSYNNKELIINETVPNRFSPKSPDKAHLNLHINSLELGDSAVYFCVSSQDPGQRNTIYFGEGSWLTVV.

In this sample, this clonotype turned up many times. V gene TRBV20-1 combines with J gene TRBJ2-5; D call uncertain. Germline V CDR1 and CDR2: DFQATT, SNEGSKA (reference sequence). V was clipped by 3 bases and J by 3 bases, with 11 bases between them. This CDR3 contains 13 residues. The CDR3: CSASLGLEETQYF. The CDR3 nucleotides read TGCAGTGCTAGTCTCGGGCTTGAAGAGACCCAGTACTTC.

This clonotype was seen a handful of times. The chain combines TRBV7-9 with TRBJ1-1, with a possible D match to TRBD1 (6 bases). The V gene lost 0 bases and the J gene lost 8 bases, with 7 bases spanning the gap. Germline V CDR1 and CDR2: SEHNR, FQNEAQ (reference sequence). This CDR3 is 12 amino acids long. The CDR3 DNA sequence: TGTGCCAGCAGCTTAGCCGGGGGCGAAGCTTTCTTT. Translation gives CASSLAGGEAFF. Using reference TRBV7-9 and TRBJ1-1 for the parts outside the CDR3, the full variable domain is DTGVSQNPRHKITKRGQNVTFRCDPISEHNRLYWYRQTLGQGPEFLTYFQNEAQLEKSRLLSDRFSAERPKGSFSTLEIQRTEQGDSAMYLCASSLAGGEAFFGQGTRLTVV.

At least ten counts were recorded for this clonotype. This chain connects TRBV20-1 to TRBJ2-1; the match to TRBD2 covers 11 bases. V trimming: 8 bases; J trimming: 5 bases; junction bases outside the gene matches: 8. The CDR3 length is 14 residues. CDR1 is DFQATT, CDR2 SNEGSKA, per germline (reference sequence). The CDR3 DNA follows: TGCAGTCCGAACGGACTAGCGGGCGACAATGAGCAGTTCTTC. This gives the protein CSPNGLAGDNEQFF.

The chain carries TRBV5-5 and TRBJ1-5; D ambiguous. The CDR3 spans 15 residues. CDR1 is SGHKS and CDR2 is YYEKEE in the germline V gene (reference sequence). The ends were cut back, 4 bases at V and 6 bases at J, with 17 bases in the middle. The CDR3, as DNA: TGTGCCAGCAGCCCCGGTGAGCAAACGGGTCAGCCCCAGCATTTT. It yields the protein CASSPGEQTGQPQHF.

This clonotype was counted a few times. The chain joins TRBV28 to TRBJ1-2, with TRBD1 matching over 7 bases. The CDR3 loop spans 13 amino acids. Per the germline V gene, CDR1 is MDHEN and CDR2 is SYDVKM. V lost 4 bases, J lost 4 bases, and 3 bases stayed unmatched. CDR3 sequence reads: CASSYRGSYGYTF. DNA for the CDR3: TGTGCCAGCAGTTACAGGGGTAGCTATGGCTACACCTTC.

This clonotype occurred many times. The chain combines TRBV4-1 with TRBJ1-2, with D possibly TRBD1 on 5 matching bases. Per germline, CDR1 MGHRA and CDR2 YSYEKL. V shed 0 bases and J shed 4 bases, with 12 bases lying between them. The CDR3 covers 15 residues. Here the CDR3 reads CASSQDLRAVYGYTF. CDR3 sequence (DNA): TGCGCCAGCAGCCAAGATCTCAGGGCGGTCTATGGCTACACCTTC.

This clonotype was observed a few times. In DNA, the CDR3 is TGTGCCAGCAAGGGACAGAGGGACAACACCGGGGAGCTGTTTTTT. This sequence encodes CASKGQRDNTGELFF. This chain connects TRBV2 to TRBJ2-2; 7 positions agree with TRBD1. This CDR3 contains 15 residues. V shed 7 bases, J shed 2 bases, and the junction held 7 bases outside the gene matches. Germline V CDR1 and CDR2: SNHLY, FYNNEI.

The CDR3 spells CASSRGTGAGEQYF. For the CDR3, the DNA is TGTGCCAGCAGTCGCGGGACAGGGGCTGGCGAGCAGTACTTC. The J gene is TRBJ2-7, the V gene TRBV6-5; 10 nucleotides align to TRBD1. Germline loops: CDR1 MNHEY, CDR2 SVGAGI. After removal of 5 bases from V and 6 bases from J, the junction contained 7 bases not matched to a gene. The CDR3 length is 14 residues.

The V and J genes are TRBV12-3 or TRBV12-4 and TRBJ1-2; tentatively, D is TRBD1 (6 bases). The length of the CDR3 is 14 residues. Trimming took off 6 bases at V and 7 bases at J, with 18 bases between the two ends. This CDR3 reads CASSLTRRGSGYTF. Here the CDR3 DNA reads TGTGCCAGCAGCTTAACCCGCAGGGGAAGTGGCTACACCTTC.

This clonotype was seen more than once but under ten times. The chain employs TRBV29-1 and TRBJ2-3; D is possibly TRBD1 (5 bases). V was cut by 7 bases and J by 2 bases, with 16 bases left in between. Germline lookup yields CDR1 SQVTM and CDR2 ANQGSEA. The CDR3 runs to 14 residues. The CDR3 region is CSGTGDRDTDTQYF. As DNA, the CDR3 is TGCAGCGGTACAGGAGACCGAGACACAGATACGCAGTATTTT.